Each of the 27 T cell receptor beta chains below was sequenced from the same sample in a study of chronic HIV infection and antiretroviral therapy. TCRdb re-called the 5' RACE reads with MiXCR, one entry per CDR3 protein. The data hold more than 40,000 distinct CDR3 sequences, with approximately 19% observed a single time. The sample was peripheral blood. Receptors were obtained from an adult who had HIV and had not received antiretroviral therapy, or was an uninfected healthy control (not recorded which).

This chain links TRBV28 with TRBJ2-7; tentatively, D is TRBD1 or TRBD2 (5 bases each). The ends were cut back, 6 bases at V and 4 bases at J, with 13 bases in the middle. This CDR3 is 13 amino acids long. Germline CDR1 and CDR2: MDHEN and SYDVKM. CDR3 protein: CASSVRGTYEQYF. The CDR3 DNA follows: TGTGCCAGCAGCGTGAGGGGCACTTACGAGCAGTACTTC.

The chain's CDR3 is CSVKPSGNTIYF. The CDR3 nucleotides are TGCAGCGTTAAGCCTTCCGGAAACACCATATATTTT. This chain connects TRBV29-1 to TRBJ1-3; D is ambiguous. The germline V gene has CDR1 SQVTM and CDR2 ANQGSEA. V lost 5 bases and J lost 4, with 9 bases in between. The CDR3 spans 12 residues.

The chain recombines TRBV10-2 with TRBJ2-3, with a weak D call TRBD2 (6 bases). The germline CDR1 and CDR2 sequences are WSHSY and SAAADI. The CDR3 runs to 14 residues. The V end lost 1 base, the J end lost 6 bases, and 11 bases lay between the germline ends. The CDR3 nucleotides read TGCGCCAGCAGTGAGTGGGAGGAGATGGATACGCAGTATTTT. Its protein product is CASSEWEEMDTQYF.

In its sample, this clonotype was seen a few times. The chain employs TRBV4-1 and TRBJ2-5, with a possible D match to TRBD2 (5 bases). The CDR3 consists of 15 residues. V shed 0 bases and J shed 4 bases, with 12 bases lying between them. Germline-derived CDR1 and CDR2 are MGHRA and YSYEKL. CDR3 sequence: CASSQDTGNRETQYF. DNA for the CDR3: TGCGCCAGCAGCCAAGATACCGGGAATCGAGAGACCCAGTACTTC.

This chain connects TRBV9 to TRBJ1-2; the D is unclear. The CDR3 runs 15 residues. With 0 bases removed from V and 2 bases from J, the gap between germline ends came to 11 bases. Germline lookup yields CDR1 SGDLS and CDR2 YYNGEE. The CDR3 DNA is TGTGCCAGCAGCGTAGTCCCCAACCGGAACTATGGCTACACCTTC. This translates into CASSVVPNRNYGYTF.

This clonotype has just a few counts. This sequence joins TRBV28 and TRBJ2-1; 9 bases align to TRBD2. The CDR3 sequence is 16 residues long. V shed 5 bases and J 4 bases; nucleotides not matched to a gene: 9. Germline V gives CDR1 MDHEN, CDR2 SYDVKM. The CDR3 region is CASSLTTSGRYNEQFF. CDR3 sequence (DNA): TGTGCCAGCAGTCTCACGACTAGCGGACGATACAATGAGCAGTTCTTC.

The chain recombines TRBV28 with TRBJ2-2; 10 positions agree with TRBD2. Germline CDR1 and CDR2: MDHEN and SYDVKM. This CDR3 has 16 amino acids. V was pared by 5 bases and J by 5 bases, with 8 bases of the junction left unmatched. The CDR3 protein is CASSLRTSGSTGELFF. Written as DNA, the CDR3 is TGTGCCAGCAGTCTCCGGACTAGCGGAAGTACCGGGGAGCTGTTTTTT. The full variable domain, completed using reference TRBV28 and TRBJ2-2, is DVKVTQSSRYLVKRTGEKVFLECVQDMDHENMFWYRQDPGLGLRLIYFSYDVKMKEKGDIPEGYSVSREKKERFSLILESASTNQTSMYLCASSLRTSGSTGELFFGEGSRLTVL.

This chain uses TRBV28 with TRBJ2-7; 9 positions match TRBD1. V was pared by 7 bases and J by 0 bases, with 7 bases of the junction left unmatched. The CDR3 loop spans 15 amino acids. Per germline, CDR1 MDHEN and CDR2 SYDVKM. Written as DNA, the CDR3 is TGTGCCAGCACTACCGGGACAGGGAGCTCCTACGAGCAGTACTTC. Protein sequence: CASTTGTGSSYEQYF.

The chain employs TRBV28 and TRBJ2-5, with TRBD2 identical over 7 bases. The trim removed 7 bases at V and 6 bases at J, leaving 14 bases unmatched. The CDR3 contains 15 residues. Germline V lookup: CDR1 MDHEN, CDR2 SYDVKM. The CDR3 coding sequence is TGTGCCAGCATCCGGGGGGAGTTACTAGGGAAGACCCAGTACTTC. It codes for CASIRGELLGKTQYF.

The chain has TRBV6-2 or TRBV6-3 and TRBJ1-2; 7 bases fit TRBD1. This CDR3 contains 16 residues. Germline lookup yields CDR1 MNHEY and CDR2 SVGEGT. J gave up 5 bases and V 3 bases, and 12 bases lay outside the gene matches. The CDR3 spells CASSYSLRDSNYGYTF. Written as DNA, the CDR3 is TGTGCCAGCAGTTATTCGCTCCGGGACAGCAATTATGGCTACACCTTC.

Written as DNA, the CDR3 is TGTGCCAGCAGACCCGGACTAGCGGGTACCGGGGAGCTGTTTTTT. It is translated as CASRPGLAGTGELFF. The chain is built from TRBV28 and TRBJ2-2, with 11 bases identical to TRBD2. The CDR3 length is 15 residues. The V segment lost 6 bases and the J segment 5 bases; nucleotides outside the gene matches: 5. Germline V gives CDR1 MDHEN, CDR2 SYDVKM.

This clonotype was seen a few times. V gene TRBV11-2 combines with J gene TRBJ1-1; D possibly corresponds to TRBD1 (5 bases). In germline, CDR1 is SGHAT, CDR2 FQNNGV. The V end was cut by 4 bases, the J end by 5 bases, with 11 bases between. The length of the CDR3 is 13 residues. CDR3 in DNA: TGTGCCAGCAGCTCTACGGGGGTTACTGAAGCTTTCTTT. Protein sequence: CASSSTGVTEAFF.

The chain links TRBV7-4 to TRBJ1-5, with D uncertain. The CDR3 loop spans 11 amino acids. Germline V gives CDR1 SGHVT, CDR2 SQSDAQ. V lost 7 bases and J lost 5, with 6 bases in between. The CDR3 loop reads CASTPYQPQHF. The CDR3 nucleotides read TGTGCCAGCACCCCCTATCAGCCCCAGCATTTT. Full variable domain (rest looked up from reference TRBV7-4 and TRBJ1-5): GAGVSQSPRYKVAKRGRDVALRCDSISGHVTLYWYRQTLGQGSEVLTYSQSDAQRDKSGRPSGRFSAERPERSVSTLKIQRTEQGDSAVYLCASTPYQPQHFGDGTRLSIL.

The chain combines TRBV11-2 with TRBJ2-1; 12 bases map to TRBD2. Germline V lookup: CDR1 SGHAT, CDR2 FQNNGV. The CDR3 runs to 16 residues. J lost 8 bases, V lost 6 bases, and 11 bases had no gene match. In DNA form, the CDR3 reads TGTGCCAGCAGATCAACCCCTAGCGGGAGGGCCCATGAGCAGTTCTTC. Residues: CASRSTPSGRAHEQFF.

J is TRBJ2-2 and V is TRBV2; no definite D call. Germline assignment: CDR1 SNHLY and CDR2 FYNNEI. The CDR3 sequence is 13 residues long. Between the trimmed V and J ends, which lost 3 bases and 10 bases, there was a span of 12 bases. CDR3 loop: CASSEEMTTELFF. CDR3 nucleotide sequence: TGTGCCAGCAGTGAGGAGATGACCACGGAGCTGTTTTTT.

As DNA, the CDR3 is TGTGCCAGCAGCTCGCTTAGTAGTGGGGAGCGAGATACGCAGTATTTT. This translates into CASSSLSSGERDTQYF. This chain uses TRBV7-9 with TRBJ2-3, with D tentatively TRBD2 (5 bases). Trimming cost V 4 bases and J 5 bases, with 19 bases left between them. This CDR3 is 16 amino acids long. Germline V gives CDR1 SEHNR, CDR2 FQNEAQ (reference sequence). Supplemented by reference TRBV7-9 and TRBJ2-3, the full variable domain reads DTGVSQNPRHKITKRGQNVTFRCDPISEHNRLYWYRQTLGQGPEFLTYFQNEAQLEKSRLLSDRFSAERPKGSFSTLEIQRTEQGDSAMYLCASSSLSSGERDTQYFGPGTRLTVL.

The V call is TRBV29-1, the J call TRBJ2-5; TRBD1 matches at 7 bases. V gave up 7 bases and J gave up 4 bases; unmatched junction bases: 3. This CDR3 is built from 11 residues. Germline V gene sequence: CDR1 SQVTM, CDR2 ANQGSEA. Here the CDR3 DNA reads TGCAGCGGAGGGGACAGAGAGACCCAGTACTTC. Protein product: CSGGDRETQYF.

The CDR3 protein is CATSARTYPPPDTQYF. The CDR3 DNA follows: TGTGCCACCAGTGCCCGGACGTATCCCCCCCCAGATACGCAGTATTTT. V is TRBV24-1 and J is TRBJ2-3; no clear D gene. Deletions cut 5 bases from V and 4 bases from J, with 18 bases between. This CDR3 has 16 residues. In germline, CDR1 is KGHDR, CDR2 SFDVKD.

This clonotype has just a few counts. The chain carries TRBV19 and TRBJ2-7; 8 bases are a match to TRBD1. This CDR3 has 15 amino acids. V lost 6 bases and J lost 2; bases outside the gene matches: 9. Per germline, CDR1 LNHDA and CDR2 SQIVND (reference sequence). The CDR3 region is CASRSAGQGAYEQYF. CDR3 DNA: TGTGCCAGTAGATCCGCCGGACAGGGCGCCTACGAGCAGTACTTC.

V is TRBV29-1 and J is TRBJ1-5; 8 nucleotides match TRBD1. Germline lookup yields CDR1 SQVTM and CDR2 ANQGSEA. CDR3 length equals 13 residues. With V trimmed by 6 bases and J by 4 bases, 5 bases remained unmatched. As DNA, the CDR3 is TGCAGCGTCCTGGACAGGGTTAATCAGCCCCAGCATTTT. This codes for CSVLDRVNQPQHF.

This clonotype came up a few times. This chain connects TRBV10-3 to TRBJ2-5; TRBD2 matches at 8 bases. The CDR3 consists of 14 residues. From germline, CDR1 is ENHRY and CDR2 SYGVKD. Trimming removed 6 bases from V and 0 bases from J; junction bases left unmatched: 3. The CDR3 coding sequence is TGTGCCATCAGGACTAGCGACCACCAAGAGACCCAGTACTTC. It is translated as CAIRTSDHQETQYF.

The rearrangement joins TRBV20-1 to TRBJ1-5; D perhaps matches TRBD1 (6 bases). The V and J ends lost 3 bases and 1 base respectively, with 13 bases between them. Germline V lookup: CDR1 DFQATT, CDR2 SNEGSKA (reference sequence). The CDR3 is 15 amino acids. The CDR3 DNA sequence: TGCAGTGCTAGGTGGACAGATTCCAGCAATCAGCCCCAGCATTTT. Amino acids: CSARWTDSSNQPQHF.

Notes on this clonotype: This is likely a read error, given that the CDR3 carries no conserved phenylalanine or tryptophan at its end. The V gene is TRBV29-1, the J gene TRBJ2-3; D ambiguous. The CDR3 runs 12 residues. V was pared by 2 bases and J by 1 base, with 4 bases between. The germline gives CDR1 SQVTM, CDR2 ANQGSEA. The CDR3 sequence: CSVEIGTDTQYS. The CDR3 region has the DNA TGCAGCGTTGAAATCGGCACAGATACGCAGTATTCT.

The chain uses TRBV29-1 and TRBJ2-7, with D perhaps matching TRBD1 (5 bases). The CDR3 runs to 13 residues. The V gene lost 1 base and the J gene lost 6 bases, with 13 bases spanning the gap. In germline, CDR1 is SQVTM, CDR2 ANQGSEA. CDR3 nucleotides: TGCAGCGTTGAAGGGGCAGGGAAATCCGAGCAGTACTTC. Protein: CSVEGAGKSEQYF.

The chain links TRBV29-1 to TRBJ1-1; D gene unclear. CDR3 size: 13 residues. V was pared by 2 bases and J by 2 bases, with 9 bases between. From germline, CDR1 is SQVTM and CDR2 ANQGSEA. The CDR3 nucleotides are TGCAGCGTTGAACGGACGCTTAACACTGAAGCTTTCTTT. This encodes CSVERTLNTEAFF.

The V gene is TRBV28, the J gene TRBJ2-7; a possible D gene is TRBD1 (6 bases). The CDR3 runs 15 residues. The V end was cut by 3 bases, the J end by 3 bases, with 15 bases between. CDR1 and CDR2 (germline): MDHEN, SYDVKM. This chain's CDR3 is CASSLSRGFVYEQYF. In DNA form, the CDR3 reads TGTGCCAGCAGTTTGAGCAGGGGTTTCGTCTACGAGCAGTACTTC.

Of note for this clonotype: One end of the junction does not line up with germline, which may come from a read error. The chain has TRBV27 and TRBJ2-3; 9 bases line up with TRBD2. The CDR3 runs to 16 residues. Germline CDR1 reads MNHEY; CDR2 reads SMNVEV (reference sequence). In DNA, the CDR3 is TGTACCAGCAGTTTAGGGACTAGCAAGGCCACAGATACGCAGTATTTT. It yields the protein CTSSLGTSKATDTQYF.